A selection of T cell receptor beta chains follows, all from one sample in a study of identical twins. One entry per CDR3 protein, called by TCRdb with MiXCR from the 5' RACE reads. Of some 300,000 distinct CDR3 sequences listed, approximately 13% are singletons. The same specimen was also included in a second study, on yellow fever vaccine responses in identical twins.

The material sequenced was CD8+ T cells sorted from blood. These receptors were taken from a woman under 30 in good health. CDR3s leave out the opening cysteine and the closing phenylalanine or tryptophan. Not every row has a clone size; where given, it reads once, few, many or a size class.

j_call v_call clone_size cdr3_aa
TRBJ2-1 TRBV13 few ASSSPLGNEQF
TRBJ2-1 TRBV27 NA VSSSSTGTGWYEQF
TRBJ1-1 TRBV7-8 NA ASSSSIQGNTEAF
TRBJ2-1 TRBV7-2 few ASSPDRPGNEQF
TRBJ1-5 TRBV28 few ASSLYAGGFGLDQPQH
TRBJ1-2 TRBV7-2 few ASRSWGYT
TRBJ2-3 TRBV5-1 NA ASVRTGMADTQY
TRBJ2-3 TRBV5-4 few ASSLDRVPPTQY
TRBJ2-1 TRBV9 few ASSVGGGIDEQF
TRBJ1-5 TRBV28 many ASSLEAGYQPQH
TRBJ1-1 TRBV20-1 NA SALVIAAGGNTEAF
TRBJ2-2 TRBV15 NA ATGTANTGELF
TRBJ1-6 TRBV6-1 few ASSLGTGKEGSPLH
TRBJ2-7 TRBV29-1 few SYRQGPAEQY
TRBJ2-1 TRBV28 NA ATSIRTGGNNEQF
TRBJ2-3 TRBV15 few ATSEPSSDTQY
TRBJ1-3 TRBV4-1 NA ASSPDRAGNTIY
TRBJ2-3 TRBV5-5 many ASSLLGPTDTQY
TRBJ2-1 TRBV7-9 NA ASTPPSGGYNEQF
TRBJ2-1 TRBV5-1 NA ASSFVYTTDNEQF
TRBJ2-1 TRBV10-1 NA ASSTEDNEQF
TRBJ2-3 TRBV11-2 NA ASSSLIRRGGRISTDTQY
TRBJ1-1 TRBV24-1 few ATSGRARVEEAF
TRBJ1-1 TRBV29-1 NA SVELDAEAF
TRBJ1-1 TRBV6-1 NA ASSPRTVNNTEAF
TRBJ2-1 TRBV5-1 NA ASSLGTSGTNEQF
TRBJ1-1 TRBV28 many ASSFPDGMNTEAF
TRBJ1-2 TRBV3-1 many ASSPQDFYGYT
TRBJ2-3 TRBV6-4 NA ASSEGAGTDTQY
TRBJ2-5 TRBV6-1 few ASSFGTSGGAGETQY
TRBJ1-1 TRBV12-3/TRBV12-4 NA ASRMNVEAF
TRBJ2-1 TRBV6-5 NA ASSYQTSGGNYNEQF
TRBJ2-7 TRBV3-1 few ASTPHHSGTYEQY
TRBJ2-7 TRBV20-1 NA SARDLSGSHDEQY
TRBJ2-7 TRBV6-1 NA ASGESGGLDEQY
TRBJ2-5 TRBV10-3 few AISESDRLSDQETQY
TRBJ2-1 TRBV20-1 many SARIEVWAPYNEQF
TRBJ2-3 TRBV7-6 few ASSPGGGATDTQY
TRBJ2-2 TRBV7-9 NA ASSAGSEELF
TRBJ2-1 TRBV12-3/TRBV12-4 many ASSNPAGVFNEQF
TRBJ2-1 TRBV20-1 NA SASLPRAYNEQF
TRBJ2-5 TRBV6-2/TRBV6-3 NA ASSYNRQEDGSDPLGTQY
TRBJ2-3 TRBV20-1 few SAREIPTSGRASTDTQY
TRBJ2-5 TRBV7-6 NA ASSIPLAGVETQY
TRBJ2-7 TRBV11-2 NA ASSLELAGSYEQY